The 12 T cell receptor beta chains below were found in one sample sequenced in a study of cytomegalovirus exposure and HLA in healthy donors. PCR used 60 Vbeta primers and 13 Jbeta primers. Sequencing used immunoSEQ multiplex PCR; TCRdb keeps in-frame clones, though not all of them. The sample shows some 210,000 clones, 75% to 90% of them seen only once. Sequences were obtained from PBMCs. The receptors shown here come from a man under 40 in good health and CMV-seronegative.

This chain links TRBV5-5 with TRBJ2-5, with TRBD2 matching 8 bases. Germline V lookup: CDR1 SGHKS, CDR2 YYEKEE (reference sequence). CDR3 length: 14 residues. The V and J ends lost 3 bases and 5 bases, in that order; junction bases with no gene match: 6. The CDR3 nucleotides read TGTGCCAGCAGCTATCGGGGGGGTTTCGAGACCCAGTACTTC. Translation: CASSYRGGFETQYF.

The CDR3 loop is CASGFIRVNEQYF. CDR3 in DNA: TGTGCCAGCGGCTTTATCAGGGTTAACGAGCAGTACTTC. The chain couples TRBV28 to TRBJ2-7; D perhaps matches TRBD1 (5 bases). The V and J ends lost 8 bases and 5 bases respectively, with 16 bases between them. The V gene's germline CDR1 is MDHEN and CDR2 SYDVKM. The CDR3 is 13 residues long.

V usage is TRBV7-9 and J usage is TRBJ1-4; TRBD1 matches at 7 bases. The V gene's germline CDR1 is SEHNR and CDR2 FQNEAQ (reference sequence). The CDR3 length is 13 residues. The trim removed 5 bases at V and 7 bases at J, leaving 4 bases unmatched. The CDR3 nucleotides are TGTGCCAGCAGCCACGGACAGGCTGAAAAACTGTTTTTT. It yields the protein CASSHGQAEKLFF.

V usage is TRBV7-6 and J usage is TRBJ2-4; TRBD1 matches at 7 bases. The germline V gene encodes CDR1 SGHVS and CDR2 FNYEAQ. The trim removed 5 bases at V and 6 bases at J, leaving 4 bases unmatched. The CDR3 is 13 amino acids. The CDR3 reads CASSPGQLNIQYF. In DNA, the CDR3 is TGTGCCAGCAGCCCGGGACAGTTAAACATTCAGTACTTC.

The rearrangement uses TRBV19 and TRBJ2-3, with no clear D. This CDR3 has 13 amino acids. Germline CDR1 reads LNHDA; CDR2 reads SQIVND (reference sequence). The V end lost 2 bases, the J end lost 4 bases, and 7 bases lay between the germline ends. The CDR3 reads CASSISRADTQYF. The CDR3 DNA follows: TGTGCCAGTAGTATAAGTCGGGCAGATACGCAGTATTTT. The full variable domain, completed using reference TRBV19 and TRBJ2-3, is DGGITQSPKYLFRKEGQNVTLSCEQNLNHDAMYWYRQDPGQGLRLIYYSQIVNDFQKGDIAEGYSVSREKKESFPLTVTSAQKNPTAFYLCASSISRADTQYFGPGTRLTVL.

CDR3 sequence (DNA): TGCGCCAGCAGCTTGTTCCCCTCACAGGGCCGGTTGTTGGCTGAAGCTTTCTTT. It encodes CASSLFPSQGRLLAEAFF. The rearrangement links TRBV5-1 to TRBJ1-1; a possible D gene is TRBD1 (6 bases). Germline V lookup: CDR1 SGHRS, CDR2 YFSETQ. V was cut by 1 base and J by 6 bases, with 25 bases left in between. The CDR3 covers 18 residues.

This rearrangement joins TRBV19 to TRBJ2-2, with 9 positions matching TRBD2. The CDR3 is 17 residues long. After removal of 1 base from V and 0 bases from J, the junction contained 3 bases not matched to a gene. The germline V gene has CDR1 LNHDA and CDR2 SQIVND (reference sequence). The DNA of the CDR3 is TGTGCCAGTAGTATAGTGCCTAGCGGGACGAACACCGGGGAGCTGTTTTTT. This translates into CASSIVPSGTNTGELFF.

This chain connects TRBV29-1 to TRBJ2-3; the D gene is possibly TRBD1 (5 bases). Germline CDR1 reads SQVTM; CDR2 reads ANQGSEA. V lost 4 bases to trimming and J lost 0 bases, with 11 bases between them. The CDR3 runs to 14 residues. CDR3 protein: CSVVQGRSTDTQYF. CDR3 sequence (DNA): TGCAGCGTTGTTCAGGGTCGGAGCACAGATACGCAGTATTTT.

V usage is TRBV7-8 and J usage is TRBJ2-2; possible D gene TRBD1, 5 bases. The CDR3 totals 14 residues. The V gene lost 1 base and the J gene lost 7 bases, with 10 bases spanning the gap. Looked up from germline, CDR1 is SGHVS and CDR2 is FQNEAQ. DNA for the CDR3: TGTGCCAGCAGCTTAGGGCAGGGTGTCGGGGAGCTGTTTTTT. Translated, it gives CASSLGQGVGELFF. Based on the CDR3 plus reference TRBV7-8 and TRBJ2-2, the full variable domain is GAGVSQSPRYKVAKRGQDVALRCDPISGHVSLFWYQQALGQGPEFLTYFQNEAQLDKSGLPSDRFFAERPEGSVSTLKIQRTQQEDSAVYLCASSLGQGVGELFFGEGSRLTVL.

The CDR3 sequence is CASSPADRGYEQYF. CDR3 DNA sequence: TGTGCCAGTAGTCCGGCGGACAGAGGGTACGAGCAGTACTTC. V gene TRBV19 combines with J gene TRBJ2-7, with D maybe TRBD1 (6 bases). The CDR3 sequence is 14 residues long. Germline V gene sequence: CDR1 LNHDA, CDR2 SQIVND (reference sequence). V lost 5 bases and J lost 4, with 15 bases in between.

V is TRBV5-6 and J is TRBJ2-7, with D perhaps matching TRBD1 (6 bases). The V and J ends lost 4 bases and 0 bases respectively, with 14 bases between them. The CDR3 is 15 residues long. Germline V gene lookup returns CDR1 SGHDT and CDR2 YYEEEE. This chain's CDR3 is CASSRTAISSYEQYF. CDR3 DNA sequence: TGTGCCAGCAGCCGGACAGCGATTAGCTCCTACGAGCAGTACTTC.

The rearrangement links TRBV21-1 to TRBJ1-5; TRBD1, the table's D call, lacks a check against the DNA. TRBV21-1 is given as a pseudogene. The CDR3 contains 14 residues. CDR3 DNA sequence: TGTGCCAGCAGCAAGGGGGCAGGGTGTCAACCCCAGCATTTT. Its protein product is CASSKGAGCQPQHF.